These 32 T cell receptor beta chains were sequenced from one sample in a study of a mutant IDH1 vaccine in newly diagnosed glioma. Time point of the sample: baseline, week 1 (first vaccination visit). This sample's treatment: pre-vaccination baseline after standard-of-care therapy. Repertoires were generated with immunoSEQ multiplex PCR, while TCRdb's copy carries only in-frame clones and drops some. The sample holds tens of thousands of clones; over 70% are singletons and the top ten take roughly a fifth. The source material was PBMCs, sampled from a glioma patient treated with radiotherapy, temozolomide or both. These receptors were taken from a man aged 25 to 45 with glioma.

The CDR3 nucleotides read TGTGCCAGCAGCTTAGATCAATTGACTGATTATGGCTACACCTTC. Its translation: CASSLDQLTDYGYTF. The gene calls are TRBV11-2 and TRBJ1-2; D not resolved. Trimming removed 0 bases from V and 5 bases from J, with 13 bases in between. The CDR3 is 15 residues long. The V gene's germline CDR1 is SGHAT and CDR2 FQNNGV.

The chain combines TRBV2 with TRBJ2-7; 9 bases match TRBD2. With 6 bases clipped from V and 7 bases from J, the junction kept 13 bases outside the gene matches. Germline V CDR1 and CDR2: SNHLY, FYNNEI. This CDR3 contains 15 residues. CDR3 nucleotides: TGTGCCAGCAGGGAACTAGCGGGCGCACGAGAGGAGCAGTACTTC. Amino acids: CASRELAGAREEQYF.

This clone has only one observation. The chain uses TRBV11-1 and TRBJ2-7, with 8 bases matching TRBD2. Germline V gene sequence: CDR1 SGHAT, CDR2 FQDESV (reference sequence). The CDR3 is made up of 14 amino acids. The trim removed 2 bases at V and 5 bases at J, leaving 5 bases unmatched. This chain's CDR3 is CASSLTGGLHEQYF. The CDR3 coding sequence is TGTGCCAGCAGCTTAACGGGGGGGCTCCACGAGCAGTACTTC.

The genes are TRBV2 and TRBJ2-3, with a weak D call TRBD2 (5 bases). This CDR3 has 15 residues. Germline V CDR1 and CDR2: SNHLY, FYNNEI. V shed 3 bases and J shed 7 bases, with 17 bases lying between them. As DNA, the CDR3 is TGTGCCAGCAGTGAGGGCTTTCGGGCTAGCAATACGCAGTATTTT. This translates into CASSEGFRASNTQYF.

This clone was recorded a few times. The chain is built from TRBV7-2 and TRBJ2-1, with D perhaps matching TRBD2 (5 bases). With 11 bases removed from V and 3 bases from J, the gap between germline ends came to 14 bases. Germline values: CDR1 SGHTA, CDR2 FQGNSA. CDR3 size: 13 residues. CDR3 in amino acids: CAGGPKGYNEQFF. CDR3 nucleotide sequence: TGTGCCGGAGGCCCAAAGGGCTACAATGAGCAGTTCTTC. Using reference TRBV7-2 and TRBJ2-1 for the parts outside the CDR3, the full variable domain is GAGVSQSPSNKVTEKGKDVELRCDPISGHTALYWYRQSLGQGLEFLIYFQGNSAPDKSGLPSDRFSAERTGGSVSTLTIQRTQQEDSAVYLCAGGPKGYNEQFFGPGTRLTVL.

The rearrangement uses TRBV30 and TRBJ2-7; 9 bases are shared with TRBD1. Germline V gene lookup returns CDR1 GTSNPN and CDR2 SVGIG (reference sequence). Trimming removed 8 bases from V and 7 bases from J; junction bases left unmatched: 18. The CDR3 consists of 15 residues. CDR3 nucleotide sequence: TGTGCCCTAAACCGGGCGACAGGGGGAGGGTTTGAGCAGTACTTC. As protein: CALNRATGGGFEQYF.

The chain links TRBV5-1 to TRBJ1-1; the match to TRBD1 covers 7 bases. There are 15 residues in the CDR3. The V gene end was trimmed by 4 bases and the J gene end by 4 bases; junction bases not matched to a gene: 10. Germline CDR1 reads SGHRS; CDR2 reads YFSETQ. CDR3 sequence: CASSALQGRSTEAFF. CDR3 sequence (DNA): TGCGCCAGCAGCGCCTTACAGGGGCGAAGCACTGAAGCTTTCTTT.

This chain connects TRBV19 to TRBJ1-1, with D maybe TRBD1 (5 bases). V was shortened by 6 bases and J by 4 bases, with 12 bases between the two germline ends. CDR1 and CDR2 from the germline V gene are LNHDA and SQIVND (reference sequence). This CDR3 is 13 amino acids long. The chain's CDR3 is CASRDAGSTEAFF. The CDR3 DNA reads as TGTGCCAGTAGGGATGCAGGGAGCACTGAAGCTTTCTTT. Full variable domain (remainder filled in from reference TRBV19 and TRBJ1-1): DGGITQSPKYLFRKEGQNVTLSCEQNLNHDAMYWYRQDPGQGLRLIYYSQIVNDFQKGDIAEGYSVSREKKESFPLTVTSAQKNPTAFYLCASRDAGSTEAFFGQGTRLTVV.

The chain recombines TRBV5-4 with TRBJ1-2; TRBD1 is a possible D gene (5 bases). With 0 bases removed from V and 5 bases from J, the gap between germline ends came to 5 bases. The CDR3 runs to 12 residues. CDR1 and CDR2 from the germline V gene are SGHNT and YYREEE (reference sequence). The CDR3 DNA sequence: TGTGCCAGCAGCTTGGACAGGTATGGCTACACCTTC. Translation: CASSLDRYGYTF.

V is TRBV5-6 and J is TRBJ2-2, with 7 bases that match TRBD2. Losses at the gene ends were 0 bases for V and 5 bases for J; bases not matched to a gene: 4. Germline V gene data show CDR1 as SGHDT and CDR2 as YYEEEE. The CDR3 extends over 15 amino acids. The CDR3 coding sequence is TGTGCCAGCAGCTTGGGAAGCGGGAAGACCGGGGAGCTGTTTTTT. Amino acids: CASSLGSGKTGELFF.

This clone was detected once. The chain couples TRBV11-2 to TRBJ1-1; D is possibly TRBD1 (5 bases). With 5 bases removed from V and 4 bases from J, the gap between germline ends came to 14 bases. This CDR3 is 14 amino acids long. The germline V gene encodes CDR1 SGHAT and CDR2 FQNNGV. The DNA of the CDR3 is TGTGCCAGCAGCCATAAAGTGGGGGGCACTGAAGCTTTCTTT. Amino acids: CASSHKVGGTEAFF.

V usage is TRBV5-4 and J usage is TRBJ2-5, with 12 bases identical to TRBD2. V was pared by 4 bases and J by 5 bases, with 6 bases of the junction left unmatched. The CDR3 is 15 amino acids. Germline V gene sequence: CDR1 SGHNT, CDR2 YYREEE (reference sequence). CDR3 coding DNA: TGTGCCAGCAGCATCCGTGGACTAGCGGGGGAGACCCAGTACTTC. Translation gives CASSIRGLAGETQYF. The full variable domain, with the rest looked up from reference TRBV5-4 and TRBJ2-5, is ETGVTQSPTHLIKTRGQQVTLRCSSQSGHNTVSWYQQALGQGPQFIFQYYREEENGRGNFPPRFSGLQFPNYSSELNVNALELDDSALYLCASSIRGLAGETQYFGPGTRLLVL.

This clone came up once. The gene calls are TRBV5-4 and TRBJ1-6, with D unresolved. The CDR3 is 12 amino acids. Germline V gene lookup returns CDR1 SGHNT and CDR2 YYREEE (reference sequence). V was trimmed by 2 bases and J by 7 bases, leaving 4 bases between them. DNA for the CDR3: TGTGCCAGCAGCTTACCAAATTCACCCCTCCACTTT. Amino acids: CASSLPNSPLHF.

The chain links TRBV10-2 to TRBJ2-7; TRBD1 aligns across 7 bases. This CDR3 has 12 amino acids. V dropped 9 bases and J dropped 4; count of bases not matched to a gene: 6. CDR1 is WSHSY and CDR2 is SAAADI in the germline V gene. The CDR3, as DNA: TGCGCCAGTGGACAGGCACGGTACGAGCAGTACTTC. Amino acid sequence: CASGQARYEQYF.

This chain connects TRBV28 to TRBJ2-1; 7 positions agree with TRBD2. CDR1 is MDHEN and CDR2 is SYDVKM in the germline V gene. Unmatched junction bases numbered 4, after V lost 3 bases and J lost 5 bases. The CDR3 length is 14 residues. The CDR3 DNA sequence: TGTGCCAGCAGTTTTGGACTAGATCACAATGAGCAGTTCTTC. This gives the protein CASSFGLDHNEQFF.

V and J are TRBV6-5 and TRBJ1-1, with 9 bases lining up with TRBD1. This CDR3 comprises 15 residues. The V segment lost 4 bases and the J segment 2 bases; nucleotides outside the gene matches: 5. From germline, CDR1 is MNHEY and CDR2 SVGAGI. The CDR3 spells CASSSDRGLNTEAFF. The CDR3 DNA reads as TGTGCCAGCAGTTCGGACAGGGGCCTTAACACTGAAGCTTTCTTT.

The chain has TRBV30 and TRBJ1-6; D uncertain. Trimming shortened V by 3 bases and J by 13 bases, and 16 bases separated the two germline ends. This CDR3 spans 13 amino acids. Germline V gene sequence: CDR1 GTSNPN, CDR2 SVGIG (reference sequence). The CDR3 here is CAWRGIPGSPLHF. The CDR3 DNA follows: TGTGCCTGGAGGGGAATACCTGGGTCGCCCCTCCACTTT.

This clone was recorded only once. DNA for the CDR3: TGTGCCAGCAGTCGGGAATCTGAAGCTTTCTTT. As protein: CASSRESEAFF. The chain recombines TRBV6-5 with TRBJ1-1; D unresolved. Germline assignment: CDR1 MNHEY and CDR2 SVGAGI. The V and J ends lost 5 bases and 6 bases respectively, with 7 bases between them. This CDR3 has 11 amino acids.

This CDR3 is CASSPDPGGKLFF. The CDR3 nucleotides are TGTGCCAGCAGCCCGGACCCGGGGGGAAAACTGTTTTTT. This chain joins TRBV7-9 and TRBJ1-4; possible D gene TRBD1, 5 bases. Germline assignment: CDR1 SEHNR and CDR2 FQNEAQ (reference sequence). The CDR3 has 13 residues. V was clipped by 5 bases and J by 10 bases, with 14 bases between them.

The rearrangement links TRBV19 to TRBJ1-5; D ambiguous. Germline CDR1 and CDR2: LNHDA and SQIVND (reference sequence). The V end was cut by 5 bases, the J end by 1 base, with 6 bases between. CDR3 length: 13 residues. The CDR3 sequence: CASSHPSNQPQHF. The CDR3, as DNA: TGTGCCAGTAGTCACCCCAGCAATCAGCCCCAGCATTTT.

The chain couples TRBV5-1 to TRBJ2-3; 7 bases map to TRBD2. The V gene end was trimmed by 0 bases and the J gene end by 1 base; junction bases not matched to a gene: 5. Per germline, CDR1 SGHRS and CDR2 YFSETQ. The CDR3 contains 16 residues. CDR3 coding DNA: TGCGCCAGCAGCTTGGTTACGGGGAGGGGCACAGATACGCAGTATTTT. This gives the protein CASSLVTGRGTDTQYF.

The V gene is TRBV5-6, the J gene TRBJ2-6; D gene unclear. V gave up 5 bases and J gave up 0 bases, with 9 bases separating them. CDR3 length: 15 amino acids. The germline V gene has CDR1 SGHDT and CDR2 YYEEEE. The CDR3: CASSSVLSGANVLTF. The CDR3 DNA is TGTGCCAGCAGTTCGGTACTCTCTGGGGCCAACGTCCTGACTTTC.

The V and J genes are TRBV19 and TRBJ2-5; no reliable D call. Trimming took off 0 bases at V and 4 bases at J, with 3 bases between the two ends. This CDR3 contains 12 residues. In germline, CDR1 is LNHDA, CDR2 SQIVND (reference sequence). Here the CDR3 reads CASSIDLETQYF. The DNA of the CDR3 is TGTGCCAGTAGTATAGATCTAGAGACCCAGTACTTC.

This clone was detected a few times. The genes are TRBV19 and TRBJ2-2; D ambiguous. V was trimmed by 2 bases and J by 2 bases, leaving 9 bases between them. Germline lookup yields CDR1 LNHDA and CDR2 SQIVND (reference sequence). The CDR3 is 15 amino acids. CDR3 in amino acids: CASSITGRNTGELFF. The CDR3 nucleotides read TGTGCCAGTAGTATAACTGGCAGAAACACCGGGGAGCTGTTTTTT. Together with reference TRBV19 and TRBJ2-2, the CDR3 gives the full variable domain: DGGITQSPKYLFRKEGQNVTLSCEQNLNHDAMYWYRQDPGQGLRLIYYSQIVNDFQKGDIAEGYSVSREKKESFPLTVTSAQKNPTAFYLCASSITGRNTGELFFGEGSRLTVL.

This clone was seen more than once but under ten times. This CDR3 is CASSYPGGGNTEAFF. For the CDR3, the DNA is TGTGCCAGCAGTTACCCGGGGGGGGGCAACACTGAAGCTTTCTTT. The chain has TRBV6-6 and TRBJ1-1, with D maybe TRBD1 (6 bases). The CDR3 length is 15 residues. V lost 2 bases, J lost 2 bases, and 12 bases lay in between. Germline V gene data show CDR1 as MNHNY and CDR2 as SVGAGI (reference sequence).

In DNA, the CDR3 is TGTGCCAGCAGCGTCGGACAGGGCCTCTATGGCTACACCTTC. This translates into CASSVGQGLYGYTF. The V and J genes are TRBV9 and TRBJ1-2; 8 positions agree with TRBD1. The germline V gene encodes CDR1 SGDLS and CDR2 YYNGEE. With 2 bases clipped from V and 4 bases from J, the junction kept 4 bases outside the gene matches. The length of the CDR3 is 14 residues.

This clone came up a few times. The chain is built from TRBV6-5 and TRBJ1-2; D uncertain. Germline values: CDR1 MNHEY, CDR2 SVGAGI. V lost 3 bases and J lost 5, with 13 bases in between. This CDR3 is 14 amino acids long. DNA for the CDR3: TGTGCCAGCAGTTATGGACGGGCAACTTATGGCTACACCTTC. Its protein is CASSYGRATYGYTF.

V usage is TRBV11-2 and J usage is TRBJ2-7, with D perhaps being TRBD1 or TRBD2 (5 bases each). V was shortened by 2 bases and J by 0 bases, with 11 bases between the two germline ends. Germline CDR1 reads SGHAT; CDR2 reads FQNNGV. The CDR3 is 15 residues long. The DNA for the CDR3 is TGTGCCAGCAGCTTACCGGGGCCTACCTCCTACGAGCAGTACTTC. It is translated as CASSLPGPTSYEQYF.

V usage is TRBV20-1 and J usage is TRBJ1-2, with D uncertain. The CDR3 totals 11 residues. V lost 2 bases to trimming and J lost 7 bases, with 8 bases between them. In germline, CDR1 is DFQATT, CDR2 SNEGSKA (reference sequence). This CDR3 reads CSARIGSGYTF. In nucleotides, the CDR3 is TGCAGTGCTAGAATAGGGTCTGGCTACACCTTC.

The chain recombines TRBV19 with TRBJ2-1; 11 positions match TRBD2. The trim removed 5 bases at V and 7 bases at J, leaving 10 bases unmatched. The CDR3 consists of 16 residues. Germline lookup yields CDR1 LNHDA and CDR2 SQIVND (reference sequence). The CDR3 DNA sequence: TGTGCCAGTAGTTTAAGTAGCGGGGGGGCCATAAATGAGCAGTTCTTC. Its translation: CASSLSSGGAINEQFF. The complete variable domain, with remaining parts taken from reference TRBV19 and TRBJ2-1, reads DGGITQSPKYLFRKEGQNVTLSCEQNLNHDAMYWYRQDPGQGLRLIYYSQIVNDFQKGDIAEGYSVSREKKESFPLTVTSAQKNPTAFYLCASSLSSGGAINEQFFGPGTRLTVL.

The CDR3 bases are TGTGCCTGGAGTGGGACAGGGCTTCCCTGGGAGCAGTACTTC. As protein: CAWSGTGLPWEQYF. This chain uses TRBV30 with TRBJ2-7; 8 bases align to TRBD1. This CDR3 is built from 14 residues. V was pared by 1 base and J by 7 bases, with 9 bases of the junction left unmatched. CDR1 GTSNPN and CDR2 SVGIG come from the germline V gene (reference sequence).

The V and J genes are TRBV6-1 and TRBJ2-5; D gene unclear. Germline CDR1 reads MNHNS; CDR2 reads SASEGT. Trimming pared 3 bases from V and 5 bases from J, leaving 13 bases between. The length of the CDR3 is 14 residues. CDR3 region: CASSDAVRPETQYF. DNA of the CDR3: TGTGCCAGCAGTGACGCGGTGAGACCGGAGACCCAGTACTTC.